This record concerns one TCR beta chain sequence. Per the germline V gene, CDR1 is KGHDR and CDR2 is SFDVKD. This CDR3 has 15 amino acids. V lost 5 bases, J lost 4 bases, and 6 bases stayed unmatched. The data were obtained in a study of blood T cell repertoires in COVID-19. Study in general: Sites across the United States, Italy and Spain contributed samples from acute and convalescent COVID-19.

As processed by the authors: Quantification of nucleated cells was approximated via reference gene primer amplification. Sequencing was performed with immunoSEQ multiplex PCR; in TCRdb, only in-frame clones are kept and a portion is missing. V and J calls and clone size come straight from that table; D and trimming were deduced from the DNA. The sample has a few hundred thousand clones, 87% seen once. This chain joins TRBV24-1 and TRBJ2-5, with TRBD1 identical over 10 bases. The TCR sequence derives from a man over 45 with active or convalescent COVID-19. Sequencing was performed on peripheral blood. CDR3 bases: TGTGCCACCAGTGCCTCCGGGACAGGGGCAGAGACCCAGTACTTC. This translates into CATSASGTGAETQYF.